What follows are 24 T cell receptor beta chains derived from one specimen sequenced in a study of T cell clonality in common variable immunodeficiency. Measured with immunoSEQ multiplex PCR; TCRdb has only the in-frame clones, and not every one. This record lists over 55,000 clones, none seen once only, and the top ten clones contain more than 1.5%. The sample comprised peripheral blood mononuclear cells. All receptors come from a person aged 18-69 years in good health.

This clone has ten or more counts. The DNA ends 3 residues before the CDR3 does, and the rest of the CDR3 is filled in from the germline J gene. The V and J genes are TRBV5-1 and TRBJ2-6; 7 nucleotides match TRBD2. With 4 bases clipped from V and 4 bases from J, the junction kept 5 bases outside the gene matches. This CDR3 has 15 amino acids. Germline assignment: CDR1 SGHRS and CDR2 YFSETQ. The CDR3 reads CASSPSGTGANVLTF. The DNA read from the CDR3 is TGCGCCAGCAGCCCGAGCGGGACCGGGGCCAACGTC. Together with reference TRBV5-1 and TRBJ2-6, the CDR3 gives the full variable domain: KAGVTQTPRYLIKTRGQQVTLSCSPISGHRSVSWYQQTPGQGLQFLFEYFSETQRNKGNFPGRFSGRQFSNSRSEMNVSTLELGDSALYLCASSPSGTGANVLTFGAGSRLTVL.

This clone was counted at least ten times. CDR3 residues: CASRSGAAANEKLFF. CDR3 bases read: TGCGCCAGCAGGTCAGGGGCGGCAGCTAATGAAAAA. J is TRBJ1-4 and V is TRBV5-1; D might be TRBD1 (6 bases). The read terminates 3 residues ahead of where the CDR3 ends, so the germline J gene completes it. Trimming pared 5 bases from V and 3 bases from J, leaving 14 bases between. The germline V gene has CDR1 SGHRS and CDR2 YFSETQ. The CDR3 totals 15 residues.

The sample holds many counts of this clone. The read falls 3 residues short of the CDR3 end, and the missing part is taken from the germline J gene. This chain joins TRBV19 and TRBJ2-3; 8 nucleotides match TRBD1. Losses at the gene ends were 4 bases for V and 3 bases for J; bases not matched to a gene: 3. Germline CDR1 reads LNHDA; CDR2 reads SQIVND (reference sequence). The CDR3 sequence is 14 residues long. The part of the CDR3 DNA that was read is TGTGCCAGTAGTAGAGACAGGGGAACAGATACG. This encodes CASSRDRGTDT. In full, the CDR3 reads CASSRDRGTDTQYF. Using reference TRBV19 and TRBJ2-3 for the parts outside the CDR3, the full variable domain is DGGITQSPKYLFRKEGQNVTLSCEQNLNHDAMYWYRQDPGQGLRLIYYSQIVNDFQKGDIAEGYSVSREKKESFPLTVTSAQKNPTAFYLCASSRDRGTDTQYFGPGTRLTVL.

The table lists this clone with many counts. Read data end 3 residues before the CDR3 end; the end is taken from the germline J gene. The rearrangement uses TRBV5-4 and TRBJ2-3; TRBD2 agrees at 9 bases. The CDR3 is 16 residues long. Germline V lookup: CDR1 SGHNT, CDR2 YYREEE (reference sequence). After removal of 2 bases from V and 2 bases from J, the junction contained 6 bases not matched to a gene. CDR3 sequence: CASSFYLAGITDTQYF. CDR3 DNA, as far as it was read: TGTGCCAGCAGCTTTTACCTAGCGGGAATCACAGATACG.

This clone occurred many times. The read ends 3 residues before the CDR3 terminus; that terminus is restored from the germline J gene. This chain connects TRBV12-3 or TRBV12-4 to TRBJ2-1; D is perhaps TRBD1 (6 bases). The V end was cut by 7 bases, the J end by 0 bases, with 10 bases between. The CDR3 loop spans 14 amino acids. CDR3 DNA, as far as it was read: TGTGCCAGCAAAAGGGGGAGCTCCTACAATGAG. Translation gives CASKRGSSYNE. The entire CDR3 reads CASKRGSSYNEQFF.

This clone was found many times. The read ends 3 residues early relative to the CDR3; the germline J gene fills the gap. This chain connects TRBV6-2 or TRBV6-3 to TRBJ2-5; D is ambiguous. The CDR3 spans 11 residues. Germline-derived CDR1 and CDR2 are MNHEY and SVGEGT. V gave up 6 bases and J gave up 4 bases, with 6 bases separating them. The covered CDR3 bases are TGTGCCAGCAGCTCACTAGAGACC. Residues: CASSSLET. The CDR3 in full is CASSSLETQYF.

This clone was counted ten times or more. CDR3 sequence: CASSSGTLNTEAFF. The DNA read from the CDR3 is TGTGCCAGCAGCTCCGGGACACTCAACACTGAA. This chain joins TRBV5-4 and TRBJ1-1, with D possibly TRBD1 on 6 matching bases. The sequence runs out 3 residues before the end of the CDR3; the remainder is reconstructed from the germline J gene. The germline V and J ends were trimmed by 3 bases and 2 bases, with 11 bases remaining between them. This CDR3 region has 14 residues. Germline V CDR1 and CDR2: SGHNT, YYREEE (reference sequence).

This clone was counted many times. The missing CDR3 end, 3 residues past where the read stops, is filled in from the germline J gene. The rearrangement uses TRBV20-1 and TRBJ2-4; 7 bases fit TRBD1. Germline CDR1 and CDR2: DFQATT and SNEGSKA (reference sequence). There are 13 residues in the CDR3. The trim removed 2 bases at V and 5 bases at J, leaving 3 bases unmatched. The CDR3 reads CSARKTGENIQYF. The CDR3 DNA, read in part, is TGCAGTGCTAGAAAAACAGGGGAAAACATT.

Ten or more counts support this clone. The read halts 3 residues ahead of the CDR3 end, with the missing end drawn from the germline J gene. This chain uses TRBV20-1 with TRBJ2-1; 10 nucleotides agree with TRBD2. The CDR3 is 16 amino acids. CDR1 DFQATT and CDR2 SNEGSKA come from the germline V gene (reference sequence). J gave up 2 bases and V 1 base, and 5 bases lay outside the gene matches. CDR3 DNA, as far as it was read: TGCAGTGCTAGAGGTCGGACTAGCGGAGCCTACAATGAG. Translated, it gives CSARGRTSGAYNE. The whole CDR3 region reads CSARGRTSGAYNEQFF.

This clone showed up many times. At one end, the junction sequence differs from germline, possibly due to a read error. CDR3 bases read: TGCGCCAGCAGCCAAGATAGGGGAATGTATTGGAAA. This codes for CASSQDRGMYWK. The whole CDR3 sequence is CASSQDRGMYWKLFF. The chain employs TRBV4-2 and TRBJ1-4; TRBD1 is a possible D gene (5 bases). The read ends 3 residues shy of where the CDR3 ends; the end is completed using the germline J gene. Germline CDR1 is LGHNA and CDR2 is YNFKEQ. The CDR3 spans 15 residues.

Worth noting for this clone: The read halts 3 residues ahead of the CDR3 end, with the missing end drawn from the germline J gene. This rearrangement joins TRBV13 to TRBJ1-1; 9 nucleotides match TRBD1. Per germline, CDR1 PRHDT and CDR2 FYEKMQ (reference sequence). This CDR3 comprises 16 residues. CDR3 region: CASSPWTGADEETAFF. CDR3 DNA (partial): TGTGCCAGCAGCCCATGGACAGGGGCGGATGAAGAGACA.

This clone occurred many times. CDR3 protein: CASLGLGKGSAYGYTF. The part of the CDR3 DNA that was read is TGTGCCAGTCTCGGGTTGGGAAAGGGGAGTGCCTATGGC. V usage is TRBV19 and J usage is TRBJ1-2; a possible D gene is TRBD1 (5 bases). Read sequence stops 3 residues before the CDR3 end, and the germline J gene provides the missing end. V lost 8 bases, J lost 4 bases, and 23 bases lay in between. The CDR3 sequence is 16 residues long. CDR1 and CDR2 (germline): LNHDA, SQIVND (reference sequence).

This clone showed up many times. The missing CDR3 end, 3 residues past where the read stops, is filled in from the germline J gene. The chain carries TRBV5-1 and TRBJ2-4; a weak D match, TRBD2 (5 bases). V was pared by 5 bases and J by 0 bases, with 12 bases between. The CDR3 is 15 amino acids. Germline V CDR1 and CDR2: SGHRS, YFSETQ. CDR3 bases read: TGCGCCAGCAGGCCCGGACTCCTAGCCAAAAACATT. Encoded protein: CASRPGLLAKNI. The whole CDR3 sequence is CASRPGLLAKNIQYF.

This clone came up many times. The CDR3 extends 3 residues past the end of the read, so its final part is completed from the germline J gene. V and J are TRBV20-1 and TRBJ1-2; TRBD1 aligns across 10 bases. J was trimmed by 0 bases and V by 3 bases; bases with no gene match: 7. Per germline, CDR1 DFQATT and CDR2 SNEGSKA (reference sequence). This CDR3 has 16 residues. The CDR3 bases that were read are TGCAGTGCTAGGGGGGGACAGGGGCTAGCTAACTATGGC. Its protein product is CSARGGQGLANYG. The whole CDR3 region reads CSARGGQGLANYGYTF.

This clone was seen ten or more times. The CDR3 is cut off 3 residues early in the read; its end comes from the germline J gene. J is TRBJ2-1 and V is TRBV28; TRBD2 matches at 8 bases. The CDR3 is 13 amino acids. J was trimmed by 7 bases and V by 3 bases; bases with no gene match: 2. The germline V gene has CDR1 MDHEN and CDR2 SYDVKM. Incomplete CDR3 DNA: TGTGCCAGCAGTTTGATAGCGGGAAATGAG. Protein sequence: CASSLIAGNE. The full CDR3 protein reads CASSLIAGNEQFF.

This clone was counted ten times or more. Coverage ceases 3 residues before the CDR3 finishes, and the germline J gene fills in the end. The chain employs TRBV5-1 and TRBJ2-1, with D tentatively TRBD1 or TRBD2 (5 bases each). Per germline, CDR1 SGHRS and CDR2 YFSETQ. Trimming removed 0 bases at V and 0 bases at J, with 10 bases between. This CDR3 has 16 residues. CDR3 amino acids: CASSLDPGSSYNEQFF. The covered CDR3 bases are TGCGCCAGCAGCTTGGATCCAGGGAGCTCCTACAATGAG.

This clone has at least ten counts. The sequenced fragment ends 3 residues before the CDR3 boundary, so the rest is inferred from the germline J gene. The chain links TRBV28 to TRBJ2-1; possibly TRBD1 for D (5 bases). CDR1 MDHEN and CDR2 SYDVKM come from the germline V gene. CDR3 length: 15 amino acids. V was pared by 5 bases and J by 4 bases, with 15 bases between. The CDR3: CASSPHQGLYNEQFF. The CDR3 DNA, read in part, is TGTGCCAGCAGTCCTCATCAGGGTCTTTACAATGAG.

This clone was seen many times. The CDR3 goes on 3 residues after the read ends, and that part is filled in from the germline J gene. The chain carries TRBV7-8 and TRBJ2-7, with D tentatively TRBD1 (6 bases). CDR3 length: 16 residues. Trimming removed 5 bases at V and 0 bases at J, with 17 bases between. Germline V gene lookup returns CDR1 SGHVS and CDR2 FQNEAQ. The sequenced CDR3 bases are TGTGCCAGCAGCGAACCGGGACATTCGGGCTCCTACGAG. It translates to CASSEPGHSGSYE. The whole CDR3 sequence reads CASSEPGHSGSYEQYF.

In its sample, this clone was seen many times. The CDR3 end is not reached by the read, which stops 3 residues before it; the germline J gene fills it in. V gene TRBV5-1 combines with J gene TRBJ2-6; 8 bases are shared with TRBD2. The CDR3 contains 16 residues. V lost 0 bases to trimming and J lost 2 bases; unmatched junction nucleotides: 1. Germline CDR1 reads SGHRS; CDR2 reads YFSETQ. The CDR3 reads CASSLAGGAGANVLTF. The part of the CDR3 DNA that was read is TGCGCCAGCAGCTTGGCCGGGGGGGCTGGGGCCAACGTC.

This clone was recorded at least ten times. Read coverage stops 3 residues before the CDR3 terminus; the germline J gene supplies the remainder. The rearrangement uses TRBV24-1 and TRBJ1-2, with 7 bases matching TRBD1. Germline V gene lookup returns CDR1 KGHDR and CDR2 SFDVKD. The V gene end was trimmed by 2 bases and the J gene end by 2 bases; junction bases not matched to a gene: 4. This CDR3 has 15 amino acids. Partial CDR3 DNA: TGTGCCACCAGTGATTCCGGGACAGACAACTATGGC. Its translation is CATSDSGTDNYG. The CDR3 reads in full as CATSDSGTDNYGYTF.

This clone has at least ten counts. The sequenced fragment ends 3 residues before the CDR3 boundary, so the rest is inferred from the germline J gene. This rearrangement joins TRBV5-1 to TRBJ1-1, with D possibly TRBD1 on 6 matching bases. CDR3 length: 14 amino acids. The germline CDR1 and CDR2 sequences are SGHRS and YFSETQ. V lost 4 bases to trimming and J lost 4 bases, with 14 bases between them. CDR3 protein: CASSTNRVGTEAFF. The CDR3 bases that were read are TGCGCCAGCAGCACCAACAGGGTGGGCACTGAA.

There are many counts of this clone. The CDR3 bases that were read are TGCAGCGTTGAAGACAGGGGTAAAAACATT. As protein: CSVEDRGKNI. The entire CDR3 protein is CSVEDRGKNIQYF. The rearrangement links TRBV29-1 to TRBJ2-4, with D perhaps TRBD1 (6 bases). The missing CDR3 end, 3 residues past where the read stops, is filled in from the germline J gene. Germline loops: CDR1 SQVTM, CDR2 ANQGSEA. Between the trimmed V and J ends, which lost 0 bases and 4 bases, there was a span of 7 bases. CDR3 length: 13 amino acids.

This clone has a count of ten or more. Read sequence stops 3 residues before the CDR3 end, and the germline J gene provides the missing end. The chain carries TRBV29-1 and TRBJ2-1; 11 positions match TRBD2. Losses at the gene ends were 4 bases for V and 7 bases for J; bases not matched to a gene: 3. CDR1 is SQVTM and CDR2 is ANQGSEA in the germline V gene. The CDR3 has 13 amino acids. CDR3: CSVVSSGRNEQFF. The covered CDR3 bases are TGCAGCGTTGTTTCTAGCGGGAGGAATGAG.

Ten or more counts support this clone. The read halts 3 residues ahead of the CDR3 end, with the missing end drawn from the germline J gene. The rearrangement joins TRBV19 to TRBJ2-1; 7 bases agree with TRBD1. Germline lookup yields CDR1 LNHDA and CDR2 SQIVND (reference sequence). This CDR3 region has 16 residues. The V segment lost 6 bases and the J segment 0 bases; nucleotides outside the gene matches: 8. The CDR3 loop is CASRIQGMGSYNEQFF. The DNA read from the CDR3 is TGTGCCAGTAGAATACAGGGGATGGGCTCCTACAATGAG.